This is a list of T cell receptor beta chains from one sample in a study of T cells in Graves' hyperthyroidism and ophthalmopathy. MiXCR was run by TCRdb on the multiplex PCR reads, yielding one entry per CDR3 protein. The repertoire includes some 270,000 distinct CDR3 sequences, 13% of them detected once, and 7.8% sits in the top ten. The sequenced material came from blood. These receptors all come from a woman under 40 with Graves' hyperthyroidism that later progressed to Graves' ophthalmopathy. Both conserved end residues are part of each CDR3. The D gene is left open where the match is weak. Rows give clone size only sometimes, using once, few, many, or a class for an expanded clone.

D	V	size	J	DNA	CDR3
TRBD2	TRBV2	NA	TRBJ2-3	TGTGCCAGCAGTGACGGGGGGACTGCTGCCCTTGATACGCAGTATTTT	CASSDGGTAALDTQYF
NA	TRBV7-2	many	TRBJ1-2	TGTGCCAGCAGCCGCAGGACAGACTATGGCTACACCTTC	CASSRRTDYGYTF
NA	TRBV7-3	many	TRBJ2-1	TGTGCCAGCAGCTTAAAAGCGGGCCTCTACAATGAGCAGTTCTTC	CASSLKAGLYNEQFF
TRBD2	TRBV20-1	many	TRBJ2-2	TGCAGTGCTAGACCGGGACTATCTTATACCGGGGAGCTGTTTTTT	CSARPGLSYTGELFF
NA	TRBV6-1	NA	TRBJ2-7	TGTGCCACCTTTGGGACATGGACCTACGAGCAGTACTTC	CATFGTWTYEQYF
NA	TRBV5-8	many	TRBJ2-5	TGTGCCAGCAGGGGAGGGGGAGAGACCCAGTACTTC	CASRGGGETQYF
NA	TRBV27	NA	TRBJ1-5	TGTGCCAGCAGGGGCAGGGGTTTTCAGCCCCAGCATTTT	CASRGRGFQPQHF
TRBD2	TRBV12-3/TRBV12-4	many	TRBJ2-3	TGTGCCAGCAGTTTAGGGCTAGCGGGAGTAACAGATACGCAGTATTTT	CASSLGLAGVTDTQYF
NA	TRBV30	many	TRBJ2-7	TGTGCCTGGGGGACGAGGTCCTACGAGCAGTACTTC	CAWGTRSYEQYF
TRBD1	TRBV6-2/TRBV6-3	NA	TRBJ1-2	TGTGCCAAACCTATACAGGGGCCCGGGGATGGCTACACCTTC	CAKPIQGPGDGYTF
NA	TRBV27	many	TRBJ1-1	TGTGCCAGCAGTAATATCGGCGGTACTGAAGCTTTCTTT	CASSNIGGTEAFF
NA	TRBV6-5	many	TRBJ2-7	TGTGCCAGCAGTTACTCGCTTATAGGGCGGGTCCACGAGCAGTACTTC	CASSYSLIGRVHEQYF
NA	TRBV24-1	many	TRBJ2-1	TGTGCCACCAGTGATAGGGGCCAGGGTGCCTACAATGAGCAGTTCTTC	CATSDRGQGAYNEQFF
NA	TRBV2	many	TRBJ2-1	TGTGCCAGCAGAAACTCGGGGTCCTACAATGAGCAGTTCTTC	CASRNSGSYNEQFF
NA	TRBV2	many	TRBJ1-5	TGTGCCAGCAGAAGGGGAGAGAATCAGCCCCAGCATTTT	CASRRGENQPQHF
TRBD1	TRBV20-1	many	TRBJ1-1	TGCAGTGTGGACAGGGAAGCTTTCTTT	CSVDREAFF
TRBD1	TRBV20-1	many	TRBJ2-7	TGCAGTGCTCGGACAGGGGAGGCGCTCGAGCAGTACTTC	CSARTGEALEQYF
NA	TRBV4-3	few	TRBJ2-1	TGCGCCAGCAGCCAAGCGGTCTTAGGGACCGGGATTCGGGGGAATGAGCAGTTCTTC	CASSQAVLGTGIRGNEQFF
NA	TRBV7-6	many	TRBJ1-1	TGTGCCAGCAGCTTAGAGGTTATCGGGGATGCTTTCTTT	CASSLEVIGDAFF
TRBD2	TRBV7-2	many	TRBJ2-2	TGTGCCAGCAGCTTAGCCCTAGCGGGAGGTGCCGGGGAGCTGTTTTTT	CASSLALAGGAGELFF
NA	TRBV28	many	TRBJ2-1	TGTGCCAGCAGTCCCCTTTTCATGTGGGTCAGGGGAACAGGCGAGCAGTTCTTC	CASSPLFMWVRGTGEQFF